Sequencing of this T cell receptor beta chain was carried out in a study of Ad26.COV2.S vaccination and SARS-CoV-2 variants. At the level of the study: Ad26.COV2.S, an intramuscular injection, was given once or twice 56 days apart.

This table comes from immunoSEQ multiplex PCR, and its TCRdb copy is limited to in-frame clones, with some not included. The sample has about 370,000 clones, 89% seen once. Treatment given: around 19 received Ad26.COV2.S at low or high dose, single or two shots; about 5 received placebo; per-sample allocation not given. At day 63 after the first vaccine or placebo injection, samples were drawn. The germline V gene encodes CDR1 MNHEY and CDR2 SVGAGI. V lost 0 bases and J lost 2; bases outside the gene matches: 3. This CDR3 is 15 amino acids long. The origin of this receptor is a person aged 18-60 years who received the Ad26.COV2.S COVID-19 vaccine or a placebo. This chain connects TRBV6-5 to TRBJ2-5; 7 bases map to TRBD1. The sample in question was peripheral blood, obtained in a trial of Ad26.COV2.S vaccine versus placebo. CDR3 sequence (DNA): TGTGCCAGCAGTTACTCGGGCAGGGGGCAAGAGACCCAGTACTTC. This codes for CASSYSGRGQETQYF.